This TCR beta chain was sequenced during a study of T cells in localized non-small cell lung cancer (TCRdb year 2020). Some background on the complete study: The study examined T cell repertoires in under 300 patients with early-stage NSCLC and compared tumors with uninvolved tumor-adjacent lungs. The cohort consisted of around 250 treatment-naive NSCLC patients whose localized lung tumors had been resected. NSCLC patients had a mean age of approximately 66 years, and fewer than 150 were male and over 85 female.

Study-wide findings and limitations: A median of 57 of the top 100 tumor clones were detected in paired uninvolved adjacent lung, and around 30 of these tumor clones were also found among the top 100 clones of the paired uninvolved adjacent lung. Because multi-region sequencing of the tumors was not done, intratumor heterogeneity could not be ruled out. Uninvolved tumor-adjacent lung showed the highest T cell clonality, higher than tumor, which suggests more focused antigenic responses in the uninvolved tumor-adjacent lung. Because the study design was exploratory, TCR variables were selected using unadjusted p-values without false-discovery rate correction. Longer overall survival was associated with higher blood T cell density, whereas shorter survival was associated with higher adjacent-lung clonality.

This clone occurred many times. It has no known antigen specificity. No much larger clone is present one base from it, and per-base qualities are unavailable. At diagnosis, peripheral blood, uninvolved tumor-adjacent lung and tumor were collected and were preserved as a mix of fresh-frozen and FFPE material. The immunoSEQ Assay was used to sequence TCR beta CDR3 regions from DNA. As for the authors' bioinformatics: To compute T cell density, TCR beta template counts were normalized to usable DNA, which was estimated by amplifying housekeeping genes. Richness was estimated using the preseqR package, with extrapolation to 400,000 templates for PBMC samples and to 120,000 templates for tissue samples. Clonality was defined as one minus Pielou's evenness. Tissue-enriched TCRs were identified through differential abundance testing performed on productive amino-acid clonotypes, with a minimum total count of 5 and an alpha of 0.1. The Jaccard Index and the Morisita Overlap Index were used to quantify repertoire overlap between compartments. TCR beta CDR3s were clustered by GLIPH together with public tetramer-defined viral CDR3s, and at least three viral sequences plus V-gene enrichment were required for viral motifs. What TCRdb holds here is the immuneACCESS table cut down to in-frame rearrangements. Part of the clones is not present; checked against another copy, under half of the missing clones reflect an unresolved V gene, and the others are unexplained. D and trimming were read from the DNA, whereas the V and J calls and clone size are those reported in that table. For this sample the table gives 2,800 or so clones, of which approximately 30% were detected only once. Of the sample, roughly a sixth falls within the top ten clones.

The clonotype was recovered from a female donor of 60 years or more with stage II squamous cell lung carcinoma. The sequences come from lung tumor tissue, collected before any cancer treatment.

The nucleotide sequence reads as follows: TGTGCCAGCAGCCTAGAGGCTATTCGGCAGTTCTTC. Its protein product is CASSLEAIRQFF. This chain joins TRBV9 to TRBJ2-1; the D gene cannot be named for sure. The trim is 4 bases for V and 12 bases for J, with a gap of 14 bases between the germline ends. The CDR3 numbers 12 residues from cysteine through phenylalanine. Only CDR3 DNA remains: 36 bases, in frame from the first base. Based on the germline V gene, the CDR1 and CDR2 sequences are SGDLS and YYNGEE.